The next 19 T cell receptor beta chains were all read from a single sample in a study of cytomegalovirus exposure and HLA in healthy donors. Profiled with immunoSEQ multiplex PCR; TCRdb holds only in-frame clones, not every one. The data show roughly 68,000 clones, around 97% seen once. The sequenced sample was PBMCs. The receptors come from a man aged 18 to 35 in good health and CMV-seronegative.

This chain uses TRBV6-1 with TRBJ1-5; D unclear. Germline assignment: CDR1 MNHNS and CDR2 SASEGT. The V end lost 8 bases, the J end lost 0 bases, and 11 bases lay between the germline ends. The CDR3 runs 14 residues. The CDR3 loop is CASEVSVSNQPQHF. The CDR3 DNA reads TGTGCCAGCGAGGTGTCAGTTAGCAATCAGCCCCAGCATTTT.

This chain uses TRBV29-1 with TRBJ2-7, with D possibly being TRBD2 (5 bases). Germline CDR1 SQVTM, CDR2 ANQGSEA. V dropped 4 bases and J dropped 2 bases, with 9 bases sitting between them. The CDR3 consists of 12 residues. The CDR3 nucleotides read TGCAGCGTTGGCGGGTCTCCCTACGAGCAGTACTTC. Amino acid sequence: CSVGGSPYEQYF.

This chain links TRBV5-6 with TRBJ2-1; 7 bases map to TRBD2. Germline CDR1 reads SGHDT; CDR2 reads YYEEEE. Unmatched junction bases numbered 10, after V lost 4 bases and J lost 12 bases. The CDR3 is 13 residues long. CDR3 nucleotides: TGTGCCAGCAGCCCGGGACTACTCGGGGGGCAGTTCTTC. Translated: CASSPGLLGGQFF. The full variable domain, rest sourced from reference TRBV5-6 and TRBJ2-1, is DAGVTQSPTHLIKTRGQQVTLRCSPKSGHDTVSWYQQALGQGPQFIFQYYEEEERQRGNFPDRFSGHQFPNYSSELNVNALLLGDSALYLCASSPGLLGGQFFGPGTRLTVL.

The genes are TRBV7-2 and TRBJ2-3; tentative D call: TRBD2 (7 bases). The ends were cut back, 0 bases at V and 4 bases at J, with 17 bases in the middle. The germline V gene has CDR1 SGHTA and CDR2 FQGNSA. The CDR3 is 17 amino acids. Written as DNA, the CDR3 is TGTGCCAGCAGCTTAGCCGCCGGGGGGCGCAGGGCAGATACGCAGTATTTT. Its translation: CASSLAAGGRRADTQYF.

The CDR3 here is CAWLPPREGAFF. Here the CDR3 DNA reads TGTGCCTGGCTTCCCCCCAGGGAAGGCGCTTTCTTT. The chain couples TRBV30 to TRBJ1-1; TRBD1 is a possible D gene (5 bases). The CDR3 length is 12 residues. Looked up from germline, CDR1 is GTSNPN and CDR2 is SVGIG (reference sequence). The V gene lost 5 bases and the J gene lost 11 bases, with 18 bases spanning the gap.

The genes are TRBV27 and TRBJ2-7; 8 nucleotides match TRBD1. The CDR3 extends over 16 amino acids. After removal of 4 bases from V and 0 bases from J, the junction contained 8 bases not matched to a gene. The germline gives CDR1 MNHEY, CDR2 SMNVEV (reference sequence). The CDR3 sequence is CASSSYRTGSSYEQYF. The DNA for the CDR3 is TGTGCCAGCAGTTCATATCGGACAGGGAGCTCCTACGAGCAGTACTTC.

The chain carries TRBV10-3 and TRBJ2-1; 13 positions match TRBD2. Per germline, CDR1 ENHRY and CDR2 SYGVKD. The CDR3 has 19 residues. Trimming removed 10 bases from V and 0 bases from J; junction bases left unmatched: 15. This chain's CDR3 is CATYSKGTSGDSSYNEQFF. CDR3 sequence (DNA): TGTGCCACCTATTCTAAAGGGACTAGCGGGGATAGCTCCTACAATGAGCAGTTCTTC.

This clone was found once. The chain joins TRBV15 to TRBJ1-1, with D perhaps matching TRBD1 (5 bases). CDR3 size: 16 residues. The germline V gene encodes CDR1 LNHNV and CDR2 YYDKDF (reference sequence). V was shortened by 0 bases and J by 1 base, with 12 bases between the two germline ends. CDR3: CATSRDQGSRNTEAFF. The CDR3 bases are TGTGCCACCAGCAGAGATCAGGGATCCAGGAACACTGAAGCTTTCTTT.

The chain combines TRBV19 with TRBJ2-7; 7 bases align to TRBD1. The CDR3 spans 13 residues. Germline values: CDR1 LNHDA, CDR2 SQIVND (reference sequence). V lost 1 base and J lost 4; bases outside the gene matches: 1. The CDR3 bases are TGTGCCAGTAGTATAGCACAGGGGTACGAGCAGTACTTC. This sequence encodes CASSIAQGYEQYF. The full variable domain, in which reference TRBV19 and TRBJ2-7 provide the parts outside the CDR3, is DGGITQSPKYLFRKEGQNVTLSCEQNLNHDAMYWYRQDPGQGLRLIYYSQIVNDFQKGDIAEGYSVSREKKESFPLTVTSAQKNPTAFYLCASSIAQGYEQYFGPGTRLTVT.

This clone was found a few times. The chain links TRBV7-3 to TRBJ1-2; a possible D gene is TRBD1 (5 bases). The CDR3 totals 15 residues. The ends were cut back, 2 bases at V and 0 bases at J, with 10 bases in the middle. Looked up from germline, CDR1 is SGHTA and CDR2 is FQGTGA. The CDR3 loop reads CASSLSGPANYGYTF. The CDR3 nucleotides are TGTGCCAGCAGCTTATCAGGGCCCGCTAACTATGGCTACACCTTC.

This chain joins TRBV7-9 and TRBJ1-3; the match to TRBD1 covers 7 bases. Trimming at V came to 5 bases and at J to 5 bases, leaving 6 bases not matched to a gene. Germline CDR1 is SEHNR and CDR2 is FQNEAQ (reference sequence). CDR3 size: 14 residues. CDR3 coding DNA: TGTGCCAGCAGCGCCCCGGGACAGAGAAACACCATATATTTT. Translating gives CASSAPGQRNTIYF.

The chain combines TRBV7-9 with TRBJ2-7, with 8 bases aligning to TRBD1. In germline, CDR1 is SEHNR, CDR2 FQNEAQ (reference sequence). Unmatched junction bases numbered 7, after V lost 5 bases and J lost 4 bases. The CDR3 runs 14 residues. The CDR3 DNA is TGTGCCAGCAGCAGACAGGGGATGGGGTACGAGCAGTACTTC. Protein product: CASSRQGMGYEQYF.

This clone came up once. The chain couples TRBV15 to TRBJ1-1; D may be TRBD1 (5 bases). Germline CDR1 and CDR2: LNHNV and YYDKDF (reference sequence). Trimming removed 3 bases at V and 3 bases at J, with 14 bases between. The CDR3 contains 15 residues. Written as DNA, the CDR3 is TGTGCCACCAGCAGTCGACTTCAGGGTCACACTGAAGCTTTCTTT. Protein: CATSSRLQGHTEAFF.

The rearrangement joins TRBV6-1 to TRBJ1-2; D perhaps matches TRBD1 (5 bases). CDR1 is MNHNS, CDR2 SASEGT, per germline. The CDR3 consists of 13 residues. V lost 2 bases, J lost 2 bases, and 6 bases lay in between. CDR3 in DNA: TGTGCCAGCAGTGAATGGGGCAACTATGGCTACACCTTC. Translating it yields CASSEWGNYGYTF.

This clone was counted a single time. The rearrangement uses TRBV15 and TRBJ1-2, with TRBD1 matching over 11 bases. The CDR3 covers 15 residues. V trimming: 8 bases; J trimming: 4 bases; junction bases outside the gene matches: 9. CDR1 is LNHNV, CDR2 YYDKDF, per germline (reference sequence). The CDR3 sequence: CATDVGTGGFYGYTF. The CDR3 coding sequence is TGTGCCACCGACGTCGGGACAGGGGGTTTCTATGGCTACACCTTC. Supplemented by reference TRBV15 and TRBJ1-2, the full variable domain reads DAMVIQNPRYQVTQFGKPVTLSCSQTLNHNVMYWYQQKSSQAPKLLFHYYDKDFNNEADTPDNFQSRRPNTSFCFLDIRSPGLGDTAMYLCATDVGTGGFYGYTFGSGTRLTVV.

The rearrangement uses TRBV28 and TRBJ2-7, with TRBD1 matching over 7 bases. This CDR3 has 14 amino acids. Germline-derived CDR1 and CDR2 are MDHEN and SYDVKM. V shed 5 bases, J shed 5 bases, and the junction held 9 bases outside the gene matches. CDR3 in DNA: TGTGCCAGCAGTCGACAGACAGGGAACCACGAGCAGTACTTC. Translating it yields CASSRQTGNHEQYF. The complete variable domain, with remaining parts taken from reference TRBV28 and TRBJ2-7, reads DVKVTQSSRYLVKRTGEKVFLECVQDMDHENMFWYRQDPGLGLRLIYFSYDVKMKEKGDIPEGYSVSREKKERFSLILESASTNQTSMYLCASSRQTGNHEQYFGPGTRLTVT.

The chain combines TRBV7-3 with TRBJ1-1; the D gene is possibly TRBD1 (5 bases). Trimming stripped 4 bases from V and 2 bases from J, with 8 bases between. The CDR3 totals 13 residues. Germline V gives CDR1 SGHTA, CDR2 FQGTGA. The DNA of the CDR3 is TGTGCCAGCAGCTCTGGACAAAACACTGAAGCTTTCTTT. It encodes CASSSGQNTEAFF.

The rearrangement links TRBV2 to TRBJ2-3, with TRBD2 identical over 14 bases. V was clipped by 3 bases and J by 6 bases; unmatched bases: 2. Germline CDR1 is SNHLY and CDR2 is FYNNEI. This CDR3 is 15 amino acids long. The CDR3 region is CASSEGLAGVDTQYF. In DNA, the CDR3 is TGTGCCAGCAGTGAGGGACTAGCGGGAGTGGATACGCAGTATTTT.

This chain connects TRBV6-1 to TRBJ2-5, with a possible D match to TRBD2 (6 bases). V was clipped by 6 bases and J by 4 bases, with 18 bases between them. The CDR3 spans 15 residues. Germline CDR1 is MNHNS and CDR2 is SASEGT. The CDR3 reads CASRGGRGTSETQYF. As DNA, the CDR3 is TGTGCCAGCAGGGGGGGAAGGGGAACCTCAGAGACCCAGTACTTC.